This T cell receptor beta chain is from a study of identical twins. Whole-study findings and limits: Conclusions leaned on cross-sectional statistical analysis and did not track the same donors over time.

After removal of 3 bases from V and 8 bases from J, the junction contained 8 bases not matched to a gene. CDR1 is DFQATT and CDR2 is SNEGSKA in the germline V gene (reference sequence). This CDR3 has 14 amino acids. TCRdb used MiXCR to reprocess the 5' RACE reads, holding one entry per CDR3 protein. The repertoire holds around 280,000 distinct CDR3 sequences, 6.5% to 9.5% seen once, with roughly 2% in the top ten. Comments on this clonotype: Its antigen remains unknown.

These data were also filed under a second study, of yellow fever vaccine responses in identical twins. That work contributes: As reported, the vaccine T cell response of twins seemed partly convergent and partly personalized.

Sequencing was done on a sample of memory (CD45RO+) T cells sorted from blood. This sequence originates from a young woman in good health. This sequence joins TRBV20-1 and TRBJ2-1; 9 bases are shared with TRBD2. The CDR3 is CSASLTSGGDEQFF. CDR3 DNA sequence: TGCAGTGCTAGTTTGACTAGCGGAGGGGATGAGCAGTTCTTC.